Below are 11 T cell receptor beta chains sequenced from a single sample in a study of early T cells in non-severe SARS-CoV-2 infection. One entry per CDR3 protein results from TCRdb running MiXCR on the 5' RACE reads. Counted here are some 26,000 distinct CDR3 sequences, roughly 4.1% occurring once; the ten biggest clones make up roughly 5.3%. Sequencing used whole blood. These receptor sequences come from an adult who was a healthcare worker with PCR-confirmed SARS-CoV-2 infection or an uninfected control (not recorded which).

V is TRBV21-1 and J is TRBJ2-2. TRBV21-1 is designated a pseudogene. This CDR3 has 16 amino acids. CDR3 coding DNA: TGTGCCAGCAGCACCCGACAAAGGAAGAACACCGGGGAGCTGTTTTTT. Encoded protein: CASSTRQRKNTGELFF.

The genes are TRBV7-9 and TRBJ1-5; TRBD1 matches 7 bases. V shed 1 base and J 3 bases; nucleotides not matched to a gene: 3. The CDR3 runs to 15 residues. Germline V gives CDR1 SEHNR, CDR2 FQNEAQ (reference sequence). CDR3 loop: CASSLEGQNNQPQHF. The DNA for the CDR3 is TGTGCCAGCAGCTTAGAGGGACAGAACAATCAGCCCCAGCATTTT.

This clonotype has ten or more counts. The gene calls are TRBV7-8 and TRBJ2-1; either TRBD1 or TRBD2 may supply D (6 bases each). The germline V gene has CDR1 SGHVS and CDR2 FQNEAQ. With 1 base removed from V and 8 bases from J, the gap between germline ends came to 21 bases. The CDR3 spans 17 residues. DNA for the CDR3: TGTGCCAGCAGCTTAGTCTCGGGGGCCGGGGGTATGTATGAGCAGTTCTTC. Translating gives CASSLVSGAGGMYEQFF.

This clonotype was counted many times. The J gene is TRBJ1-2, the V gene TRBV6-1, with D perhaps matching TRBD1 (6 bases). V lost 0 bases and J 8 bases, leaving 13 bases between the germline ends. Per germline, CDR1 MNHNS and CDR2 SASEGT. This CDR3 comprises 14 residues. CDR3 residues: CASSEAARGYGYTF. The CDR3 DNA reads as TGTGCCAGCAGTGAAGCCGCCAGGGGTTACGGCTACACCTTC.

This clonotype was counted ten times or more. The chain carries TRBV2 and TRBJ2-7; D is perhaps TRBD1 (5 bases). Per germline, CDR1 SNHLY and CDR2 FYNNEI. CDR3 length: 13 residues. Trimming left V 5 bases short and J 3 bases short, with 11 bases between. The DNA for the CDR3 is TGTGCCAGCAGTCAATGGACATTCTACGAGCAGTACTTC. Encoded protein: CASSQWTFYEQYF.

This clonotype was seen repeatedly, ten times or more. V gene TRBV7-6 combines with J gene TRBJ2-1; 7 bases are shared with TRBD2. J lost 8 bases, V lost 5 bases, and 9 bases had no gene match. This CDR3 is 14 amino acids long. Germline-derived CDR1 and CDR2 are SGHVS and FNYEAQ. The DNA for the CDR3 is TGTGCCAGCAGCCAACTAGCGTCGGTGGATGAGCAGTTCTTC. Translation gives CASSQLASVDEQFF.

Many counts were recorded for this clonotype. This chain uses TRBV20-1 with TRBJ2-7, with TRBD2 identical over 12 bases. CDR1 DFQATT and CDR2 SNEGSKA come from the germline V gene (reference sequence). The CDR3 sequence is 12 residues long. The V and J ends lost 3 bases and 7 bases, in that order; junction bases with no gene match: 1. The CDR3 region is CSARGLAGEQYF. The CDR3 nucleotides read TGCAGTGCTAGGGGACTAGCGGGTGAGCAGTACTTC.

This clonotype has at least ten counts. The rearrangement uses TRBV28 and TRBJ2-2; 9 bases are a match to TRBD1. V was pared by 5 bases and J by 5 bases, with 6 bases of the junction left unmatched. The CDR3 has 15 residues. Germline CDR1 is MDHEN and CDR2 is SYDVKM. In DNA, the CDR3 is TGTGCCAGCAGTCCTGGGGACAGGGATACCGGGGAGCTGTTTTTT. Protein product: CASSPGDRDTGELFF.

This clonotype has a count of ten or more. The chain has TRBV30 and TRBJ1-6, with D tentatively TRBD1 (5 bases). CDR3 length: 13 amino acids. V lost 5 bases to trimming and J lost 8 bases, with 13 bases between them. Germline CDR1 is GTSNPN and CDR2 is SVGIG (reference sequence). The CDR3 DNA follows: TGTGCCTGGGGACGGGACGGATATTCACCCCTCCACTTT. It codes for CAWGRDGYSPLHF.

The sample holds many counts of this clonotype. This chain connects TRBV5-1 to TRBJ2-1, with 8 bases aligning to TRBD1. The trim removed 4 bases at V and 6 bases at J, leaving 6 bases unmatched. Germline CDR1 and CDR2: SGHRS and YFSETQ. The CDR3 totals 14 residues. Here the CDR3 reads CASSKITGGNEQFF. The DNA for the CDR3 is TGCGCCAGCAGCAAAATCACAGGGGGCAATGAGCAGTTCTTC.

The chain is built from TRBV4-1 and TRBJ2-5; the match to TRBD1 covers 8 bases. Germline V gives CDR1 MGHRA, CDR2 YSYEKL. This CDR3 region has 16 residues. The V segment lost 1 base and the J segment 2 bases; nucleotides outside the gene matches: 6. The CDR3, as DNA: TGCGCCAGCAGCCAAGCTCGAACAGGGGGGCAAGAGACCCAGTACTTC. Amino acids: CASSQARTGGQETQYF.